This T cell receptor (beta chain) stems from a study of blood T cell repertoires in COVID-19. This CDR3 has 15 amino acids. The V gene end was trimmed by 3 bases and the J gene end by 6 bases; junction bases not matched to a gene: 3. Germline V gene data show CDR1 as KGHSH and CDR2 as LQKENI. Libraries were prepared by immunoSEQ multiplex PCR; TCRdb keeps only in-frame clonotypes and omits some of them. The table shows some 80,000 clones, with roughly 90% occurring only once. The rearrangement uses TRBV18 and TRBJ1-5, with 12 bases lining up with TRBD1. The sequenced material came from peripheral blood. The receptor was derived from a human donor in a cohort sampled during active COVID-19. The CDR3 bases are TGTGCCAGCTCACCGGGACAGGGGGCGGTTCAGCCCCAGCATTTT. This translates into CASSPGQGAVQPQHF.